The next 8 T cell receptor beta chains were all read from a single sample in a study of T cells after yellow fever vaccination. Using its own MiXCR run on the 5' RACE reads, TCRdb lists one record per CDR3 protein. The sample gives under 50,000 distinct CDR3 sequences, 5% to 8% of which show up once; about 10% is in the top ten. The input for sequencing was PBMCs, either bulk or a sorted T-cell subset (CD4+, CD8+, memory, or dextramer-sorted; not recorded which), taken 45 days after the yellow fever booster vaccination. Receptors were obtained from a man aged 30 to 39 who received the YFV17D yellow fever vaccine.

This clonotype was seen repeatedly, ten times or more. This sequence joins TRBV12-3 or TRBV12-4 and TRBJ1-3; D remains unclear. Trimming stripped 4 bases from V and 3 bases from J, with 10 bases between. The CDR3 is 14 amino acids. CDR3 nucleotides: TGTGCCAGCAGTTCCGGAGGTAGTGGAAACACCATATATTTT. Amino acids: CASSSGGSGNTIYF.

This clonotype appeared many times. In DNA, the CDR3 is TGTGCCAGCTCACCAACCGGGACTAGCGGAAGCTCCTACAATGAGCAGTTCTTC. It codes for CASSPTGTSGSSYNEQFF. This chain connects TRBV18 to TRBJ2-1, with TRBD2 matching 11 bases. Germline CDR1 reads KGHSH; CDR2 reads LQKENI. V shed 2 bases, J shed 0 bases, and the junction held 6 bases outside the gene matches. The CDR3 spans 18 residues.

This clonotype was detected many times. The rearrangement joins TRBV12-3 or TRBV12-4 to TRBJ1-5; D is unresolved. This CDR3 is built from 13 residues. The V gene lost 1 base and the J gene lost 3 bases, with 4 bases spanning the gap. This chain's CDR3 is CASSLGNNQPQHF. CDR3 DNA sequence: TGTGCCAGCAGTTTAGGTAACAATCAGCCCCAGCATTTT.

This clonotype was seen repeatedly, ten times or more. V and J are TRBV4-2 and TRBJ2-5; TRBD1 agrees at 7 bases. Germline-derived CDR1 and CDR2 are LGHNA and YNFKEQ. This CDR3 is 15 amino acids long. The ends lost 1 base at V and 1 base at J; junction bases unmatched: 3. The CDR3 DNA is TGTGCCAGCAGCCAAGTTAGGGACAGCCAAGAGACCCAGTACTTC. Amino acids: CASSQVRDSQETQYF.

This clonotype was observed at least ten times. CDR3 sequence (DNA): TGTGCCAGCAGTTACCCCACTAGCGGGAGTGGGGAGCTGTTTTTT. Encoded protein: CASSYPTSGSGELFF. V usage is TRBV6-5 and J usage is TRBJ2-2; 11 nucleotides align to TRBD2. With V trimmed by 2 bases and J by 8 bases, 4 bases remained unmatched. This CDR3 has 15 amino acids. Germline V gene data show CDR1 as MNHEY and CDR2 as SVGAGI.

In this sample, this clonotype turned up a few times. DNA of the CDR3: TGTGCCAGCACAGGACTAGCCAAAAACATTCAGTACTTC. It encodes CASTGLAKNIQYF. The chain recombines TRBV6-2 or TRBV6-3 with TRBJ2-4, with a tentative D call TRBD2 (5 bases). The germline gives CDR1 MNHEY, CDR2 SVGEGT. This CDR3 contains 13 residues. Trimming pared 7 bases from V and 0 bases from J, leaving 7 bases between.

The table lists this clonotype with a few counts. The gene calls are TRBV12-3 or TRBV12-4 and TRBJ1-5; TRBD1 matches at 7 bases. The CDR3 consists of 14 residues. V gave up 5 bases and J gave up 6 bases; unmatched junction bases: 7. In DNA, the CDR3 is TGTGCCAGCAGTCCCCAGACAGGGTCTCAGCCCCAGCATTTT. The encoded protein is CASSPQTGSQPQHF.

At least ten counts were recorded for this clonotype. The gene calls are TRBV7-2 and TRBJ2-3, with TRBD1 matching over 9 bases. CDR3 length equals 15 residues. With 6 bases clipped from V and 2 bases from J, the junction kept 6 bases outside the gene matches. CDR1 is SGHTA and CDR2 is FQGNSA in the germline V gene. CDR3 DNA sequence: TGTGCCAGCAGTCGGGACAGGGACTACACAGATACGCAGTATTTT. This codes for CASSRDRDYTDTQYF. The whole variable domain, filled in from reference TRBV7-2 and TRBJ2-3, reads GAGVSQSPSNKVTEKGKDVELRCDPISGHTALYWYRQSLGQGLEFLIYFQGNSAPDKSGLPSDRFSAERTGGSVSTLTIQRTQQEDSAVYLCASSRDRDYTDTQYFGPGTRLTVL.